Listed below are T cell receptor beta chains from one sample, sequenced in a study of response to subunit inactivated influenza vaccine. Each CDR3 protein gets one entry after TCRdb re-called the RT-PCR reads with MiXCR. The sample contains hundreds of thousands of distinct CDR3 sequences, around a sixth of which appear only once. The specimen was PBMCs from blood, collected approximately 5 days after vaccination. The origin of the receptors is a man aged 50 to 59 who received an inactivated influenza vaccine. CDR3s include the opening cysteine and the closing phenylalanine or tryptophan. D genes are given only for firm matches. Size is omitted from some rows. Given values are once, few, many or a class for expanded clones.

CDR3 length: 15
clone size: few
J gene: TRBJ2-1
V gene: TRBV25-1
D gene: NA
CDR3 protein: CASSEWYGPDNEQFF
CDR3 DNA: TGTGCCAGCAGTGAATGGTACGGCCCGGACAATGAGCAGTTCTTC

CDR3 length: 13
clone size: NA
J gene: TRBJ2-7
V gene: TRBV27
D gene: TRBD1
CDR3 protein: CAIRGTATTKQYF
CDR3 DNA: TGTGCCATCCGAGGGACAGCCACTACGAAGCAGTACTTC

CDR3 length: 13
clone size: NA
J gene: TRBJ2-7
V gene: TRBV7-2
D gene: NA
CDR3 protein: CASSLVNTSEQYF
CDR3 DNA: TGTGCCAGCAGCTTAGTAAATACCAGCGAGCAGTACTTC

CDR3 length: 17
clone size: few
J gene: TRBJ1-1
V gene: TRBV11-2
D gene: NA
CDR3 protein: CASSLERARQTGTEAFF
CDR3 DNA: TGTGCCAGCAGCTTAGAACGGGCCAGGCAAACGGGGACTGAAGCTTTCTTT

CDR3 length: 17
clone size: NA
J gene: TRBJ2-7
V gene: TRBV15
D gene: NA
CDR3 protein: CATSRDARTPGLREQYF
CDR3 DNA: TGTGCCACCAGCAGAGATGCCAGGACACCGGGACTCCGCGAGCAGTACTTC

CDR3 length: 16
clone size: many
J gene: TRBJ2-4
V gene: TRBV28
D gene: NA
CDR3 protein: CASSGRGPLAKNIQYF
CDR3 DNA: TGTGCCAGCAGTGGCCGGGGGCCACTAGCCAAAAACATTCAGTACTTC

CDR3 length: 15
clone size: NA
J gene: TRBJ1-3
V gene: TRBV12-3/TRBV12-4
D gene: NA
CDR3 protein: CASSYRHGAGNTIYF
CDR3 DNA: TGTGCCAGCAGCTATCGGCATGGGGCTGGAAACACCATATATTTT

CDR3 length: 13
clone size: few
J gene: TRBJ1-2
V gene: TRBV28
D gene: NA
CDR3 protein: CASRSGTTYGYTF
CDR3 DNA: TGTGCCAGCAGATCCGGGACCACCTATGGCTACACCTTC

CDR3 length: 16
clone size: NA
J gene: TRBJ2-2
V gene: TRBV5-5
D gene: TRBD1
CDR3 protein: CASSFGTGRNTGELFF
CDR3 DNA: TGTGCCAGCAGCTTTGGGACAGGGAGGAACACCGGGGAGCTGTTTTTT

CDR3 length: 14
clone size: NA
J gene: TRBJ1-5
V gene: TRBV10-3
D gene: NA
CDR3 protein: CAISESGANQPQHF
CDR3 DNA: TGTGCCATCAGTGAGTCTGGGGCCAATCAGCCCCAGCATTTT

CDR3 length: 13
clone size: NA
J gene: TRBJ2-1
V gene: TRBV6-1
D gene: TRBD2
CDR3 protein: CASRLAGGSEQFF
CDR3 DNA: TGTGCCAGCAGACTAGCGGGAGGCAGTGAGCAGTTCTTC

CDR3 length: 14
clone size: NA
J gene: TRBJ2-1
V gene: TRBV19
D gene: NA
CDR3 protein: CASGVGGSYNEQFF
CDR3 DNA: TGTGCCAGTGGAGTTGGTGGCTCCTACAATGAGCAGTTCTTC

CDR3 length: 14
clone size: NA
J gene: TRBJ2-7
V gene: TRBV6-1
D gene: NA
CDR3 protein: CASESAGGSYEQYF
CDR3 DNA: TGTGCCAGCGAGTCGGCCGGGGGCTCCTACGAGCAGTACTTC

CDR3 length: 15
clone size: NA
J gene: TRBJ2-3
V gene: TRBV20-1
D gene: NA
CDR3 protein: CSAIKATGISDTQYF
CDR3 DNA: TGCAGTGCTATAAAAGCTACGGGAATCTCAGATACGCAGTATTTT

CDR3 length: 13
clone size: many
J gene: TRBJ2-3
V gene: TRBV7-2
D gene: NA
CDR3 protein: CASSPNLRGTQYF
CDR3 DNA: TGTGCCAGCAGCCCAAACCTGCGGGGTACGCAGTATTTT

CDR3 length: 17
clone size: few
J gene: TRBJ1-6
V gene: TRBV3-1
D gene: NA
CDR3 protein: CASSQGSSGQRASPLHF
CDR3 DNA: TGTGCCAGCAGCCAAGGGTCGAGCGGACAGAGGGCTTCACCCCTCCACTTT

CDR3 length: 16
clone size: few
J gene: TRBJ2-1
V gene: TRBV30
D gene: NA
CDR3 protein: CAWSVRPRGSYNEQFF
CDR3 DNA: TGTGCCTGGAGCGTACGGCCCAGGGGTTCCTACAATGAGCAGTTCTTC

CDR3 length: 15
clone size: many
J gene: TRBJ1-6
V gene: TRBV12-3/TRBV12-4
D gene: NA
CDR3 protein: CASSSGVSGISPLHF
CDR3 DNA: TGTGCCAGCAGTTCAGGGGTTTCTGGGATTTCACCCCTCCACTTT

CDR3 length: 12
clone size: many
J gene: TRBJ2-5
V gene: TRBV5-5
D gene: NA
CDR3 protein: CASSVGEETQYF
CDR3 DNA: TGTGCCAGCAGTGTGGGTGAAGAGACCCAGTACTTC

CDR3 length: 15
clone size: few
J gene: TRBJ2-5
V gene: TRBV5-1
D gene: TRBD1
CDR3 protein: CASSLGQGAVETQYF
CDR3 DNA: TGCGCCAGCAGCTTGGGTCAGGGGGCCGTAGAGACCCAGTACTTC

CDR3 length: 15
clone size: few
J gene: TRBJ2-1
V gene: TRBV20-1
D gene: NA
CDR3 protein: CSATRAVEWINEQFF
CDR3 DNA: TGCAGTGCCACGCGAGCGGTGGAGTGGATCAATGAGCAGTTCTTC

CDR3 length: 14
clone size: many
J gene: TRBJ2-1
V gene: TRBV20-1
D gene: TRBD2
CDR3 protein: CSASAGVTYNEQFF
CDR3 DNA: TGCAGCGCCTCGGCGGGGGTCACCTACAATGAGCAGTTCTTC

CDR3 length: 12
clone size: NA
J gene: TRBJ2-3
V gene: TRBV7-8
D gene: NA
CDR3 protein: CASTEGGATQYF
CDR3 DNA: TGTGCCAGCACCGAAGGGGGGGCAACGCAGTATTTT